This TCR beta chain was sequenced during a study of Ad26.COV2.S vaccination and SARS-CoV-2 variants. Treatment indicated: around 19 received Ad26.COV2.S at low or high dose, single or two shots; a few received placebo; per-sample allocation not given. Vaccine and placebo recipients were sampled on day 63 after the first injection. The vaccine delivered Wuhan-strain SARS-CoV-2 spike through an Ad26 vector. Germline V lookup: CDR1 LGHDT, CDR2 YNNKEL (reference sequence). Trimming cost V 4 bases and J 4 bases, with 17 bases left between them. CDR3 length: 15 amino acids. Generated by immunoSEQ multiplex PCR, the TCRdb table keeps only in-frame clones and is missing some. Of roughly 250,000 clones listed, approximately 90% are singletons.

The sequence was obtained from a person aged 18-60 years who received the Ad26.COV2.S COVID-19 vaccine or a placebo. The chain is built from TRBV3-1 (or the pseudogene TRBV3-2) and TRBJ2-7; tentative D call: TRBD2 (6 bases). The sequencing here drew on peripheral blood, taken in a trial of Ad26.COV2.S vaccine versus placebo. The CDR3 here is CASSPGTGGDYEQYF. The CDR3 coding sequence is TGTGCCAGCAGCCCCGGGACCGGGGGAGATTACGAGCAGTACTTC.